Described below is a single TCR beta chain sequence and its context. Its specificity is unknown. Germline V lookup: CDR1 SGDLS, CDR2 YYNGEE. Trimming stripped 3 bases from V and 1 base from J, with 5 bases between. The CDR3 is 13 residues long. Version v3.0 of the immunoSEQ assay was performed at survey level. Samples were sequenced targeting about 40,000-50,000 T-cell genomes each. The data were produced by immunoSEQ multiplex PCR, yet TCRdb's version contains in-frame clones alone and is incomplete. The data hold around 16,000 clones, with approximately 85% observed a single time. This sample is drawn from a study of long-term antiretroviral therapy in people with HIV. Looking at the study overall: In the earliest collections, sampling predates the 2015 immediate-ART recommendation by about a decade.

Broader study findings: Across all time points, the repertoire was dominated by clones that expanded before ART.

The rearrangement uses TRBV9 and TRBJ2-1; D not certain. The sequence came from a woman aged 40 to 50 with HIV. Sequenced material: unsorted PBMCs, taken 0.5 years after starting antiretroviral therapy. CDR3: CASSASSYNEQFF. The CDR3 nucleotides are TGTGCCAGCAGCGCGTCGTCCTACAATGAGCAGTTCTTC.